Shown below are 18 T cell receptor beta chains from a single sample sequenced in a study of cytomegalovirus exposure and HLA in healthy donors. A multiplex PCR was run with 60 Vbeta primers and 13 Jbeta primers. Libraries were prepared by immunoSEQ multiplex PCR; TCRdb keeps only in-frame clonotypes and omits some of them. The sample has some 120,000 clones, 77% seen once. Sequencing was carried out using PBMCs. Receptor source: a woman aged 40 to 55 in good health and CMV-seropositive.

The V gene is TRBV14, the J gene TRBJ2-3; D is possibly TRBD1 (6 bases). The CDR3 is made up of 15 amino acids. Germline loops: CDR1 SGHDN, CDR2 FVKESK. The germline V and J ends were trimmed by 2 bases and 0 bases, with 9 bases remaining between them. Written as DNA, the CDR3 is TGTGCCAGCAGCCAAACAGGGTTTAGCACAGATACGCAGTATTTT. This translates into CASSQTGFSTDTQYF. Full variable domain (remainder filled in from reference TRBV14 and TRBJ2-3): EAGVTQFPSHSVIEKGQTVTLRCDPISGHDNLYWYRRVMGKEIKFLLHFVKESKQDESGMPNNRFLAERTGGTYSTLKVQPAELEDSGVYFCASSQTGFSTDTQYFGPGTRLTVL.

The genes are TRBV7-8 and TRBJ2-2; 7 bases map to TRBD1. J lost 0 bases, V lost 2 bases, and 3 bases had no gene match. The CDR3 has 16 residues. Per the germline V gene, CDR1 is SGHVS and CDR2 is FQNEAQ. The CDR3 DNA is TGTGCCAGCAGCTTACAGGGACAGCCGAACACCGGGGAGCTGTTTTTT. It translates to CASSLQGQPNTGELFF.

For this clone: An end of the junction differs from the germline gene, which may be a read error. J is TRBJ2-7 and V is TRBV9; 7 bases are shared with TRBD2. This CDR3 comprises 14 residues. The germline V gene encodes CDR1 SGDLS and CDR2 YYNGEE. CDR3 nucleotide sequence: TGTGCCAGCAGCGTAGCGGGGAGGGGTTACGGGCAGTACTTC. It yields the protein CASSVAGRGYGQYF.

The chain uses TRBV28 and TRBJ1-2; D remains ambiguous. CDR1 is MDHEN, CDR2 SYDVKM, per germline. V gave up 6 bases and J gave up 8 bases, with 13 bases separating them. CDR3 length: 12 amino acids. CDR3 amino acids: CASRQLTMGYTF. Here the CDR3 DNA reads TGTGCCAGCAGGCAGCTTACTATGGGCTACACCTTC.

This sequence joins TRBV2 and TRBJ1-2; TRBD1 matches at 9 bases. In germline, CDR1 is SNHLY, CDR2 FYNNEI. The CDR3 consists of 16 residues. J gave up 1 base and V 8 bases, and 11 bases lay outside the gene matches. The CDR3 loop reads CASHPGTGIINYGYTF. As DNA, the CDR3 is TGTGCCAGCCATCCCGGGACAGGGATCATTAACTATGGCTACACCTTC.

The genes are TRBV5-4 and TRBJ1-4; maybe TRBD1 (6 bases). V was trimmed by 2 bases and J by 4 bases, leaving 9 bases between them. The CDR3 runs 14 residues. Germline lookup yields CDR1 SGHNT and CDR2 YYREEE (reference sequence). The chain's CDR3 is CASSLQGYNEKLFF. For the CDR3, the DNA is TGTGCCAGCAGCTTACAGGGCTATAATGAAAAACTGTTTTTT.

V and J are TRBV10-3 and TRBJ2-5, with D possibly TRBD1 on 6 matching bases. The CDR3 contains 13 residues. The germline V gene encodes CDR1 ENHRY and CDR2 SYGVKD. The V end lost 3 bases, the J end lost 5 bases, and 10 bases lay between the germline ends. The CDR3 spells CAISDRGAETQYF. The DNA of the CDR3 is TGTGCCATCAGTGACAGGGGAGCGGAGACCCAGTACTTC.

This clone was seen a few times. The DNA for the CDR3 is TGTGCCAGCAGTTTATCGAGGACCTACGAGCAGTACTTC. Encoded protein: CASSLSRTYEQYF. The V and J genes are TRBV27 and TRBJ2-7; no clear D. The CDR3 covers 13 residues. Germline V gene data show CDR1 as MNHEY and CDR2 as SMNVEV (reference sequence). Trimming stripped 0 bases from V and 2 bases from J, with 5 bases between.

The J gene is TRBJ1-1, the V gene TRBV29-1; maybe TRBD1 (5 bases). V was trimmed by 7 bases and J by 1 base, leaving 10 bases between them. CDR3 length: 12 amino acids. CDR1 is SQVTM and CDR2 is ANQGSEA in the germline V gene. The CDR3 DNA is TGCAGCGCTTCCGACAGGAACACTGAAGCTTTCTTT. Encoded protein: CSASDRNTEAFF.

This chain links TRBV5-8 with TRBJ2-3, with 10 bases fitting TRBD1. The CDR3 covers 14 residues. The V gene's germline CDR1 is SGHTS and CDR2 YDEGEE. With V trimmed by 9 bases and J by 4 bases, 8 bases remained unmatched. The CDR3 sequence: CANSVGQGSDTQYF. As DNA, the CDR3 is TGTGCCAATTCGGTGGGACAGGGGTCAGATACGCAGTATTTT.

The CDR3 protein is CASSGLAGEPYEQYF. The CDR3, as DNA: TGTGCCAGCAGTGGCCTAGCGGGCGAACCCTACGAGCAGTACTTC. The chain couples TRBV25-1 to TRBJ2-7; TRBD2 matches 8 bases. The J segment lost 2 bases and the V segment lost 4 bases, leaving 7 bases of the junction unmatched. Germline-derived CDR1 and CDR2 are MGHDK and SYGVNS. This CDR3 comprises 15 residues.

The V and J genes are TRBV19 and TRBJ2-1; possible D gene TRBD2, 6 bases. Germline CDR1 LNHDA, CDR2 SQIVND (reference sequence). V was trimmed by 1 base and J by 5 bases, leaving 12 bases between them. The CDR3 loop spans 15 amino acids. The CDR3 is CASSIGRGGNNEQFF. The CDR3 nucleotides are TGTGCCAGTAGTATAGGCCGGGGCGGGAACAATGAGCAGTTCTTC.

The rearrangement links TRBV27 to TRBJ2-1; 10 bases agree with TRBD2. This CDR3 contains 15 residues. With 3 bases clipped from V and 5 bases from J, the junction kept 4 bases outside the gene matches. Per the germline V gene, CDR1 is MNHEY and CDR2 is SMNVEV (reference sequence). CDR3 protein: CASSLASGSHNEQFF. CDR3 bases: TGTGCCAGCAGTTTGGCTAGCGGGAGCCACAATGAGCAGTTCTTC.

The gene calls are TRBV18 and TRBJ2-7; D perhaps matches TRBD2 (5 bases). Germline CDR1 and CDR2: KGHSH and LQKENI. This CDR3 is built from 15 residues. Deletions cut 2 bases from V and 4 bases from J, with 15 bases between. CDR3 nucleotide sequence: TGTGCCAGCTCACCAACTCCACGGGATAATTACGAGCAGTACTTC. Protein product: CASSPTPRDNYEQYF.

The chain couples TRBV30 to TRBJ2-3; the D gene is possibly TRBD1 (6 bases). The germline gives CDR1 GTSNPN, CDR2 SVGIG (reference sequence). V was pared by 0 bases and J by 4 bases, with 14 bases between. The length of the CDR3 is 15 residues. CDR3 DNA: TGTGCCTGGAGTGTACAACAGGGAGTATCAGATACGCAGTATTTT. Amino acid sequence: CAWSVQQGVSDTQYF.

On this clone itself: Other DNA sequences in this specimen translate into the identical CDR3. The rearrangement links TRBV2 to TRBJ1-2; 9 bases fit TRBD1. V gave up 4 bases and J gave up 6 bases; unmatched junction bases: 3. The CDR3 is 13 residues long. Germline CDR1 and CDR2: SNHLY and FYNNEI. The CDR3 nucleotides are TGTGCCAGCAGTGGACAGGGGGAGGATGGCTACACCTTC. Translating gives CASSGQGEDGYTF. Full variable domain (rest looked up from reference TRBV2 and TRBJ1-2): EPEVTQTPSHQVTQMGQEVILRCVPISNHLYFYWYRQILGQKVEFLVSFYNNEISEKSEIFDDQFSVERPDGSNFTLKIRSTKLEDSAMYFCASSGQGEDGYTFGSGTRLTVV.

This chain uses TRBV9 with TRBJ2-6; 9 bases match TRBD1. CDR1 and CDR2 from the germline V gene are SGDLS and YYNGEE. The CDR3 is 18 residues long. The J segment lost 0 bases and the V segment lost 4 bases, leaving 8 bases of the junction unmatched. CDR3 sequence reads: CASSPGTGRFSGANVLTF. CDR3 DNA: TGTGCCAGCAGCCCCGGGACAGGGCGATTCTCTGGGGCCAACGTCCTGACTTTC.

The chain is built from TRBV5-5 and TRBJ2-1; 11 bases line up with TRBD2. CDR1 and CDR2 (germline): SGHKS, YYEKEE (reference sequence). The CDR3 consists of 17 residues. The V segment lost 1 base and the J segment 3 bases; nucleotides outside the gene matches: 6. The DNA of the CDR3 is TGTGCCAGCAGCTTGAGGCCTAGCGGGGGGCTCTACAATGAGCAGTTCTTC. Amino acid sequence: CASSLRPSGGLYNEQFF.